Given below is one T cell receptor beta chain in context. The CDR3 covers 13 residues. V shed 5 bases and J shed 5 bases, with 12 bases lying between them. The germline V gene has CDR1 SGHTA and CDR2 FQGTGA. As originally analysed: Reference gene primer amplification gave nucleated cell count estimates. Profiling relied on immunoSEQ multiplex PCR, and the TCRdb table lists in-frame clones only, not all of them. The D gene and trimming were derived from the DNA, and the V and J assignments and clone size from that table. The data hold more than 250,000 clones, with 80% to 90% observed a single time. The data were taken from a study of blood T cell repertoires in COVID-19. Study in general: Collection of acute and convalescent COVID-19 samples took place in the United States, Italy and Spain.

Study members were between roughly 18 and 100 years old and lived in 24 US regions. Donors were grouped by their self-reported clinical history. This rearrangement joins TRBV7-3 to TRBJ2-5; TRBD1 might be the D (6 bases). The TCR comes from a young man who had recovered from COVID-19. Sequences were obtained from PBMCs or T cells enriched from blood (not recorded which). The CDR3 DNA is TGTGCCAGCAGCATACAGGGCTCGGAGACCCAGTACTTC. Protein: CASSIQGSETQYF.